This T cell receptor beta chain comes out of a study of T cell clonotyping in hematopoietic cell transplantation. As to this clone: Its specificity is not known.

Recipients were bled about 28 days pretransplant and at posttransplant days 30, 100, 180. Clones were read by immunoSEQ multiplex PCR, and TCRdb kept only the in-frame ones, dropping some. The sample has roughly 7,500 clones; around nine tenths are singletons. Findings and limits, study-wide: Pathologically expanded recipient clonotypes increased progressively from day 30 to day 180 as diversity fell. Cells were unsorted, so CD4 and CD8 contributions were not separated. Graft donor and pretransplant recipient Inverse Simpson Index values predicted broader posttransplant TCR diversity.

The specimen comprised PBMCs, sampled 180 days after allogeneic stem cell transplant. The TCR comes from a female patient aged 50-59 years who had an allogeneic stem cell transplant from an unrelated donor, so the T cells may come from the graft donor. Some clones in this sample may be carry-over from other donors' samples.

CDR3 DNA: TGTGCCAGCAGCCCCCGGACAGGGAGCACTGAAGCTTTCTTT. Translated: CASSPRTGSTEAFF. This chain uses TRBV7-8 with TRBJ1-1; 8 bases are shared with TRBD1. Germline trimming cut 5 bases from V and 4 bases from J; bases unmatched to any gene: 6. CDR1 is SGHVS and CDR2 is FQNEAQ in the germline V gene. This CDR3 comprises 14 residues.